The clone carrying this TCR beta chain was detected a few times. Antigen unknown. The data derive from a study of early T cells in non-severe SARS-CoV-2 infection. In the study overall: Sequenced material consisted of bulk RNA (from unsorted whole blood), and chains were unpaired.

Germline trimming cut 3 bases from V and 6 bases from J; bases unmatched to any gene: 3. Germline assignment: CDR1 MGHRA and CDR2 YSYEKL. This CDR3 spans 14 amino acids. Study-level results: In VDJdb matching, anti-spike CD8 responses were favored while private and CD4 specificities went missing.

Individual cDNA molecules received unique molecular identifiers. TCRdb re-analysed the 5' RACE reads in MiXCR, keeping a single row per CDR3 protein. The sample includes about 30,000 distinct CDR3 sequences, around 5.2% of them seen just once. The chain combines TRBV4-1 with TRBJ2-1; 9 positions agree with TRBD2. The sample was whole blood. This clonotype originated in an adult who was a healthcare worker with PCR-confirmed SARS-CoV-2 infection or an uninfected control (not recorded which). CDR3 coding DNA: TGCGCCAGCAGCCACTTTAGCGGGAGCAATGAGCAGTTCTTC. This gives the protein CASSHFSGSNEQFF.